A selection of T cell receptor beta chains follows, all from one sample in a study of T cells in Graves' hyperthyroidism and ophthalmopathy. One entry per CDR3 protein, called by TCRdb with MiXCR from the multiplex PCR reads. The top ten clones hold over 35% of a sample with about 380,000 distinct CDR3 sequences, roughly 18% of them seen once. Material for sequencing was blood. The source of these receptors is a man aged 18 to 30 with Graves' ophthalmopathy. The CDR3 runs from the conserved cysteine through the conserved F or W. A D gene is named only where the DNA matches it firmly. Clone size appears in some rows only: once, few, many, or a class for an expanded clone.

>NA|TRBJ2-7|NA|TRBV7-2
CASSVQGGPYEQYF
TGTGCCAGCAGCGTCCAGGGGGGGCCCTACGAGCAGTACTTC
>NA|TRBJ1-4|NA|TRBV5-1
CASSLPGARDEKLFF
TGCGCCAGCAGCCTCCCCGGGGCCCGAGATGAAAAACTGTTTTTT
>TRBD1|TRBJ1-2|many|TRBV27
CASRGTGGIGYGYTF
TGTGCCAGCAGGGGGACAGGGGGGATAGGGTATGGCTACACCTTC
>NA|TRBJ1-2|many|TRBV7-3
CASSLLGLYGYTF
TGTGCCAGCAGCTTATTGGGGTTATATGGCTACACCTTC
>TRBD1|TRBJ1-2|many|TRBV5-1
CASTSGTGETAGYGYTF
TGCGCCAGCACCTCCGGGACAGGGGAGACGGCAGGCTATGGCTACACCTTC
>NA|TRBJ1-5|NA|TRBV19
CASSKARDWHQPQHF
TGTGCCAGTAGTAAGGCGCGGGACTGGCACCAGCCCCAGCATTTT
>NA|TRBJ2-1|NA|TRBV29-1
CSVEIPDYNEQFF
TGCAGCGTTGAGATTCCGGATTACAATGAGCAGTTCTTC
>NA|TRBJ1-4|many|TRBV5-1
CASWIDGTTNEKLFF
TGCGCCAGCTGGATAGACGGTACAACTAATGAAAAACTGTTTTTT
>NA|TRBJ2-5|many|TRBV12-3/TRBV12-4
CASSLGGIGETQYF
TGTGCCAGCAGTTTAGGGGGAATTGGGGAGACCCAGTACTTC
>NA|TRBJ2-5|NA|TRBV20-1
CSGAVVEETQYF
TGCAGTGGAGCAGTGGTAGAAGAGACCCAGTACTTC
>TRBD1|TRBJ2-1|many|TRBV28
CATSYGTGAYGEQFF
TGTGCCACCTCTTACGGGACAGGGGCGTACGGTGAGCAGTTCTTC
>TRBD1|TRBJ2-7|many|TRBV7-2
CASSFTGAGEQYF
TGTGCCAGCAGCTTCACAGGGGCGGGCGAGCAGTACTTC
>TRBD1|TRBJ2-3|many|TRBV2
CASRRDRGHADTQYF
TGTGCCAGCAGGAGGGACAGGGGGCACGCAGATACGCAGTATTTT
>NA|TRBJ1-2|NA|TRBV12-3/TRBV12-4
CASTQGLGYGYTF
TGTGCCAGCACCCAGGGGTTGGGCTATGGCTACACCTTC
>NA|TRBJ1-1|few|TRBV7-9
CASSFPDLNTEAFF
TGTGCCAGCAGCTTCCCGGACCTGAACACTGAAGCTTTCTTT